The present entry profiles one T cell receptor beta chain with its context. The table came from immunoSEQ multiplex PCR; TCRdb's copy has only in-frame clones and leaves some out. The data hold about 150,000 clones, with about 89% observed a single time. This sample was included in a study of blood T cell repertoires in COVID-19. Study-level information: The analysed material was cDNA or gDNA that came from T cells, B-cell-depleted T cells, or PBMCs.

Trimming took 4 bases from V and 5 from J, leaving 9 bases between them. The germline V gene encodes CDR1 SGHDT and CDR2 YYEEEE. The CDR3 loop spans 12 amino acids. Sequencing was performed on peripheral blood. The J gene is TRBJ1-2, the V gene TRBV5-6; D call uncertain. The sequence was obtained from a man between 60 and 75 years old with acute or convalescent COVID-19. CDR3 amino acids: CASSTVKYGYTF. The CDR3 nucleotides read TGTGCCAGCAGCACAGTAAAGTATGGCTACACCTTC.